The sequence of this TCR beta chain was determined in a study of cytomegalovirus exposure and HLA in healthy donors. Study-wide background: The 550 to 700 first-cohort repertoires and the roughly 120 validation repertoires shared the same platform, a later analysis reported.

The junction had 7 bases not matched to a gene; V was cut back by 5 bases and J by 6 bases. CDR1 is SGHVS, CDR2 FQNEAQ, per germline. The CDR3 extends over 14 amino acids. Assay: immunoSEQ multiplex PCR; the TCRdb copy retains only in-frame clones and omits some. The table shows roughly 150,000 clones, with around nine tenths occurring only once. This TCR was recovered from a man younger than 30 in good health and CMV-seronegative. Source material: PBMCs. J is TRBJ2-7 and V is TRBV7-8; TRBD1 matches at 10 bases. The CDR3, as DNA: TGTGCCAGCAGCATCCGACAGGGGGCGGGCGAGCAGTACGTC. Translated, it gives CASSIRQGAGEQYV.